The 14 T cell receptor beta chains presented below share a single source sample, sequenced in a study of blood T cell repertoires in COVID-19 (dated by TCRdb to the early 2020s). The library was generated by the immunoSEQ multiplex PCR assay. The source is immuneACCESS, and TCRdb retained only in-frame sequences with V and J called. Part of the clones is not carried over; for the studies checked, unresolved V genes explain less than half of this, and the remainder is unexplained. This sample holds 200,000 to 300,000 clones; about 87% were observed only once. The biggest ten clones account for less than 3% of the sample. The sample comprised peripheral blood. Receptors originate from a woman aged 45-65 years with acute or convalescent COVID-19.

The chain employs TRBV7-2 and TRBJ1-2, with D perhaps TRBD1 (6 bases). This CDR3 has 14 amino acids. Looked up from germline, CDR1 is SGHTA and CDR2 is FQGNSA. Deletions cut 7 bases from V and 5 bases from J, with 17 bases between. CDR3 sequence: CASNLLDRPYGYTF. The CDR3 nucleotides read TGTGCCAGCAACCTACTGGACAGACCTTATGGCTACACCTTC.

The J gene is TRBJ2-7, the V gene TRBV5-1; 8 bases match TRBD1. Germline CDR1 and CDR2: SGHRS and YFSETQ. The CDR3 has 14 residues. V shed 4 bases and J 6 bases; nucleotides not matched to a gene: 9. CDR3 in amino acids: CASSRDRPSFEQYF. Written as DNA, the CDR3 is TGCGCCAGCAGCCGGGACAGGCCGTCTTTCGAGCAGTACTTC.

The gene calls are TRBV9 and TRBJ2-7; TRBD1 matches at 9 bases. The CDR3 is 15 amino acids. Unmatched junction bases numbered 5, after V lost 1 base and J lost 3 bases. Germline V gene lookup returns CDR1 SGDLS and CDR2 YYNGEE. CDR3 in amino acids: CASSVLTGQGYEQYF. CDR3 bases: TGTGCCAGCAGCGTACTTACGGGACAGGGCTACGAGCAGTACTTC. Together with reference TRBV9 and TRBJ2-7, the CDR3 gives the full variable domain: DSGVTQTPKHLITATGQRVTLRCSPRSGDLSVYWYQQSLDQGLQFLIQYYNGEERAKGNILERFSAQQFPDLHSELNLSSLELGDSALYFCASSVLTGQGYEQYFGPGTRLTVT.

The rearrangement uses TRBV9 and TRBJ2-5, with TRBD1 as a possible D gene (5 bases). The germline gives CDR1 SGDLS, CDR2 YYNGEE. With 6 bases removed from V and 1 base from J, the gap between germline ends came to 13 bases. The CDR3 has 14 residues. DNA of the CDR3: TGTGCCAGCACCCACGGACAACTCCAAGAGACCCAGTACTTC. Translating it yields CASTHGQLQETQYF.

This chain joins TRBV18 and TRBJ1-6; D gene unclear. The CDR3 spans 13 residues. From germline, CDR1 is KGHSH and CDR2 LQKENI. Trimming removed 3 bases at V and 7 bases at J, with 7 bases between. CDR3 residues: CASSPNTNSPLHF. The CDR3 DNA reads TGTGCCAGCTCACCTAACACAAATTCACCCCTCCACTTT.

In the case of this clone: One end of the junction fails to match germline, which may point to a read error. The CDR3 loop reads CASSITGASYEQYF. The DNA of the CDR3 is TGTGCCAGCAGCATAACAGGGGCCTCCTACGAGCAGTACTTC. V is TRBV7-3 and J is TRBJ2-7, with 7 bases aligning to TRBD1. The CDR3 runs to 14 residues. Germline loops: CDR1 SGHTA, CDR2 FQGTGA.

This clone was found once. The chain is built from TRBV7-9 and TRBJ1-5; TRBD1 agrees at 9 bases. CDR1 and CDR2 from the germline V gene are SEHNR and FQNEAQ (reference sequence). CDR3 length: 16 amino acids. V dropped 5 bases and J dropped 3; count of bases not matched to a gene: 8. The CDR3 spells CASSPPTGGLNQPQHF. In nucleotides, the CDR3 is TGTGCCAGCAGCCCGCCCACAGGGGGCCTCAATCAGCCCCAGCATTTT.

The CDR3 DNA sequence: TGTGCCAGCACATCAAGAAATAGGGGGGGTAATGAGCAGTTCTTC. This sequence encodes CASTSRNRGGNEQFF. The chain joins TRBV6-5 to TRBJ2-1; D possibly corresponds to TRBD2 (7 bases). The germline V and J ends were trimmed by 7 bases and 7 bases, with 20 bases remaining between them. The length of the CDR3 is 15 residues. CDR1 is MNHEY and CDR2 is SVGAGI in the germline V gene.

V is TRBV28 and J is TRBJ1-2, with 9 bases identical to TRBD1. This CDR3 has 15 residues. V was pared by 4 bases and J by 6 bases, with 9 bases of the junction left unmatched. CDR1 and CDR2 (germline): MDHEN, SYDVKM. CDR3 DNA sequence: TGTGCCAGCAGTTCGCCGGGACAGGGACACGATGGCTACACCTTC. Translated: CASSSPGQGHDGYTF.

The V call is TRBV6-5, the J call TRBJ2-2; no definite D call. Germline CDR1 MNHEY, CDR2 SVGAGI. The CDR3 is made up of 13 amino acids. Trimming removed 5 bases from V and 0 bases from J, with 4 bases in between. This CDR3 reads CASSRPNTGELFF. The CDR3 nucleotides read TGTGCCAGCAGTCGTCCGAACACCGGGGAGCTGTTTTTT.

V and J are TRBV6-5 and TRBJ1-1, with 10 bases matching TRBD1. The CDR3 length is 13 residues. Germline-derived CDR1 and CDR2 are MNHEY and SVGAGI. After removal of 2 bases from V and 8 bases from J, the junction contained 2 bases not matched to a gene. CDR3 in DNA: TGTGCCAGCAGTTACGACAGGGGGCTAGAAGCTTTCTTT. This encodes CASSYDRGLEAFF.

The chain carries TRBV28 and TRBJ1-2; the match to TRBD1 covers 9 bases. Germline V lookup: CDR1 MDHEN, CDR2 SYDVKM. The trim removed 6 bases at V and 4 bases at J, leaving 12 bases unmatched. The CDR3 spans 16 residues. In DNA, the CDR3 is TGTGCCAGCAGGTTACCCGGGGGACAGGGAGTCTATGGCTACACCTTC. The encoded protein is CASRLPGGQGVYGYTF.

This clone was recorded once. The genes are TRBV2 and TRBJ1-5; no reliable D call. Per the germline V gene, CDR1 is SNHLY and CDR2 is FYNNEI. The CDR3 runs to 14 residues. Trimming cost V 6 bases and J 2 bases, with 11 bases left between them. The CDR3 bases are TGTGCCAGCAGGGCGGACGGGGGCAATCAGCCCCAGCATTTT. It specifies CASRADGGNQPQHF.

The J gene is TRBJ2-7, the V gene TRBV5-6; 9 bases map to TRBD1. Germline V lookup: CDR1 SGHDT, CDR2 YYEEEE. CDR3 length: 14 residues. With 4 bases clipped from V and 12 bases from J, the junction kept 14 bases outside the gene matches. The CDR3 coding sequence is TGTGCCAGCAGCCTAAGGACAGGGGAGGGCACTGGGTACTTC. The encoded protein is CASSLRTGEGTGYF.